The next 32 T cell receptor beta chains were all read from a single sample in a study of shared clonotypes between healthy human individuals. Only in-frame clones appear in the TCRdb table, and some are missing; sequencing was by immunoSEQ multiplex PCR. The sample has 450,000 to 700,000 clones, over 95% seen once; the top ten hold 0.11%. Terminally differentiated effector memory CD45RA+ cells were left out of the naive CD8 fraction, which was CD45RO-negative and positively selected for CCR7. The sample was naive CD8+ T cells sorted from blood. Receptors were obtained from a young woman in good health.

V is TRBV28 and J is TRBJ2-7, with D uncertain. The CDR3 is made up of 12 amino acids. Germline loops: CDR1 MDHEN, CDR2 SYDVKM. Trimming stripped 6 bases from V and 3 bases from J, with 9 bases between. The CDR3, as DNA: TGTGCCAGCAGCAACGACAACTACGAGCAGTACTTC. Translating gives CASSNDNYEQYF. Based on the CDR3 plus reference TRBV28 and TRBJ2-7, the full variable domain is DVKVTQSSRYLVKRTGEKVFLECVQDMDHENMFWYRQDPGLGLRLIYFSYDVKMKEKGDIPEGYSVSREKKERFSLILESASTNQTSMYLCASSNDNYEQYFGPGTRLTVT.

The J gene is TRBJ1-1, the V gene TRBV2; 9 positions match TRBD1. The CDR3 is 15 residues long. Germline V gene data show CDR1 as SNHLY and CDR2 as FYNNEI. With 6 bases clipped from V and 1 base from J, the junction kept 6 bases outside the gene matches. CDR3: CASRQGALPNTEAFF. Written as DNA, the CDR3 is TGTGCCAGCAGACAGGGGGCCCTCCCGAACACTGAAGCTTTCTTT.

J is TRBJ2-5 and V is TRBV5-1; 10 bases line up with TRBD2. CDR1 is SGHRS and CDR2 is YFSETQ in the germline V gene. This CDR3 has 16 residues. V dropped 0 bases and J dropped 5; count of bases not matched to a gene: 7. In DNA, the CDR3 is TGCGCCAGCAGCTTGGAGCCTAGCGGGAGTTGGGAGACCCAGTACTTC. It codes for CASSLEPSGSWETQYF.

Only one count was recorded for this clone. The chain employs TRBV5-1 and TRBJ2-7; 7 bases map to TRBD2. The CDR3 totals 16 residues. In germline, CDR1 is SGHRS, CDR2 YFSETQ. V trimming: 4 bases; J trimming: 5 bases; junction bases outside the gene matches: 15. CDR3 in DNA: TGCGCCAGCAGCAGGGAGGGAGTAGAAAAGAACCACGAGCAGTACTTC. Translating gives CASSREGVEKNHEQYF.

This clone was seen just once. The J gene is TRBJ2-2, the V gene TRBV7-9, with 10 bases matching TRBD2. CDR1 and CDR2 (germline): SEHNR, FQNEAQ (reference sequence). The CDR3 contains 17 residues. V lost 1 base, J lost 4 bases, and 6 bases stayed unmatched. CDR3 bases: TGTGCCAGCAGCTTAGAAGCTAGCGGGAGTATCACCGGGGAGCTGTTTTTT. It specifies CASSLEASGSITGELFF.

Regarding this clone: Other DNA sequences within the sample encode an identical CDR3. This chain links TRBV27 with TRBJ2-2; D remains unclear. The CDR3 has 12 residues. Trimming pared 6 bases from V and 3 bases from J, leaving 5 bases between. Germline CDR1 reads MNHEY; CDR2 reads SMNVEV (reference sequence). The CDR3 loop reads CASSLYTGELFF. CDR3 coding DNA: TGTGCCAGCAGCCTATACACCGGGGAGCTGTTTTTT.

V gene TRBV19 combines with J gene TRBJ2-5; 9 nucleotides line up with TRBD1. Germline CDR1 reads LNHDA; CDR2 reads SQIVND (reference sequence). V shed 6 bases, J shed 4 bases, and the junction held 6 bases outside the gene matches. CDR3 size: 14 residues. The chain's CDR3 is CASSRDREGETQYF. In DNA form, the CDR3 reads TGTGCCAGTAGCCGGGACAGGGAGGGAGAGACCCAGTACTTC.

The chain is built from TRBV11-2 and TRBJ2-2; 9 positions match TRBD1. This CDR3 comprises 18 residues. Germline values: CDR1 SGHAT, CDR2 FQNNGV. With V trimmed by 5 bases and J by 8 bases, 18 bases remained unmatched. CDR3 coding DNA: TGTGCCAGCAGCCCCTCGCGGGACAGGGAAATCTCTCGGGGGGAGCTGTTTTTT. Its protein product is CASSPSRDREISRGELFF.

The chain employs TRBV19 and TRBJ2-7, with D maybe TRBD2 (6 bases). The CDR3 covers 15 residues. CDR1 and CDR2 (germline): LNHDA, SQIVND (reference sequence). V was shortened by 5 bases and J by 3 bases, with 17 bases between the two germline ends. The chain's CDR3 is CASSDFGGTVYEQYF. The CDR3 nucleotides are TGTGCCAGTAGTGACTTTGGCGGGACGGTCTACGAGCAGTACTTC.

The chain employs TRBV5-6 and TRBJ2-7; 10 nucleotides agree with TRBD1. Germline V gene sequence: CDR1 SGHDT, CDR2 YYEEEE. J gave up 1 base and V 0 bases, and 1 base lay outside the gene matches. CDR3 length equals 15 residues. CDR3 loop: CASSLGQGASYEQYF. DNA of the CDR3: TGTGCCAGCAGCTTGGGACAGGGGGCTTCCTACGAGCAGTACTTC.

V and J are TRBV6-6 and TRBJ2-7; 8 nucleotides line up with TRBD1. The CDR3 totals 13 residues. Trimming cost V 10 bases and J 4 bases; bases outside gene matches: 9. Germline V gives CDR1 MNHNY, CDR2 SVGAGI (reference sequence). In DNA, the CDR3 is TGTGCCACCACAGGACAGGGTATTTACGAGCAGTACTTC. Translation: CATTGQGIYEQYF.

The chain is built from TRBV27 and TRBJ2-1; 8 nucleotides match TRBD1. This CDR3 has 14 residues. V was pared by 2 bases and J by 6 bases, with 3 bases of the junction left unmatched. Germline CDR1 MNHEY, CDR2 SMNVEV (reference sequence). The CDR3 bases are TGTGCCAGCAGTTTACGACAGGGGAGCAATGAGCAGTTCTTC. Its translation: CASSLRQGSNEQFF.

The V and J genes are TRBV19 and TRBJ2-1; D remains unclear. CDR3 length equals 15 residues. The V end was cut by 5 bases, the J end by 3 bases, with 14 bases between. From germline, CDR1 is LNHDA and CDR2 SQIVND (reference sequence). The CDR3 loop reads CASSHASHGYNEQFF. In DNA, the CDR3 is TGTGCCAGTAGTCACGCTTCGCACGGCTACAATGAGCAGTTCTTC.

The chain links TRBV13 to TRBJ2-7, with D possibly matching TRBD1 (5 bases). Per the germline V gene, CDR1 is PRHDT and CDR2 is FYEKMQ (reference sequence). Trimming took 5 bases from V and 3 from J, leaving 11 bases between them. The CDR3 sequence is 13 residues long. CDR3 in amino acids: CASSVTGSYEQYF. CDR3 coding DNA: TGTGCCAGCAGCGTTACAGGTAGCTACGAGCAGTACTTC.

The chain joins TRBV2 to TRBJ1-2; 9 nucleotides agree with TRBD1. Germline V lookup: CDR1 SNHLY, CDR2 FYNNEI. The CDR3 extends over 13 amino acids. V shed 10 bases, J shed 8 bases, and the junction held 11 bases outside the gene matches. The CDR3 DNA follows: TGTGCCAAAACCACAACAGGGGGCCAGGGCTACACCTTC. It translates to CAKTTTGGQGYTF. Full variable domain (outside the CDR3, taken from reference TRBV2 and TRBJ1-2): EPEVTQTPSHQVTQMGQEVILRCVPISNHLYFYWYRQILGQKVEFLVSFYNNEISEKSEIFDDQFSVERPDGSNFTLKIRSTKLEDSAMYFCAKTTTGGQGYTFGSGTRLTVV.

This clone was recorded only once. V gene TRBV5-1 combines with J gene TRBJ2-7, with D possibly being TRBD2 (5 bases). Germline CDR1 is SGHRS and CDR2 is YFSETQ. V dropped 1 base and J dropped 2 bases, with 10 bases sitting between them. This CDR3 region has 14 residues. The CDR3 protein is CASSLTDWAYEQYF. CDR3 nucleotides: TGCGCCAGCAGCTTGACGGACTGGGCCTACGAGCAGTACTTC.

This rearrangement joins TRBV9 to TRBJ1-1; D is perhaps TRBD1 (5 bases). V was cut by 0 bases and J by 4 bases, with 10 bases left in between. The CDR3 length is 14 residues. The V gene's germline CDR1 is SGDLS and CDR2 YYNGEE. The chain's CDR3 is CASSVASGFTEAFF. The CDR3 DNA is TGTGCCAGCAGCGTAGCTTCAGGGTTCACTGAAGCTTTCTTT.

The gene calls are TRBV21-1 and TRBJ2-1; the table's D call, TRBD2, has no DNA check behind it. TRBV21-1 is a pseudogene segment. CDR3 length: 15 amino acids. The CDR3 reads CASRSLAGAGNEQFF. As DNA, the CDR3 is TGTGCCAGCAGGAGCCTAGCGGGAGCCGGCAATGAGCAGTTCTTC.

The gene calls are TRBV13 and TRBJ2-7; 8 bases are a match to TRBD2. Germline loops: CDR1 PRHDT, CDR2 FYEKMQ (reference sequence). The CDR3 loop spans 15 amino acids. The trim removed 1 base at V and 7 bases at J, leaving 9 bases unmatched. The CDR3 spells CASSLVISGISEQYF. DNA for the CDR3: TGTGCCAGCAGCTTAGTTATTAGCGGGATCTCTGAGCAGTACTTC.

This chain links TRBV29-1 with TRBJ2-5; the match to TRBD2 covers 7 bases. The DNA end favors TRBJ2-7, so the J call may be wrong. Germline V gene lookup returns CDR1 SQVTM and CDR2 ANQGSEA. This CDR3 has 12 residues. Here the CDR3 DNA reads TGCAGCGTTGTTCGGGGGGCCTACGAGCAGTACTTC. As protein: CSVVRGAYEQYF.

A remark on this clone: The same CDR3 is also encoded by other DNA sequences in this sample. The chain carries TRBV27 and TRBJ2-2; D ambiguous. The germline V and J ends were trimmed by 2 bases and 6 bases, with 4 bases remaining between them. Germline V gene data show CDR1 as MNHEY and CDR2 as SMNVEV (reference sequence). CDR3 length: 12 residues. The CDR3 region has the DNA TGTGCCAGCAGTTTAAAGGCCGGGGAGCTGTTTTTT. Amino acids: CASSLKAGELFF.

The CDR3 DNA follows: TGTGCCATACAGGGCGACGGGGGGACCCAGTACTTC. It codes for CAIQGDGGTQYF. The rearrangement joins TRBV19 to TRBJ2-5, with D possibly being TRBD1 or TRBD2 (6 bases each). V was shortened by 10 bases and J by 7 bases, with 16 bases between the two germline ends. Germline CDR1 LNHDA, CDR2 SQIVND (reference sequence). This CDR3 is 12 amino acids long.

Only one count was recorded for this clone. The CDR3, as DNA: TGCGCCAGCAGCCAAGGGCTGAGATACGAGCAGTACTTC. Its protein is CASSQGLRYEQYF. V and J are TRBV4-1 and TRBJ2-7, with D hard to call. Germline V gives CDR1 MGHRA, CDR2 YSYEKL. V lost 1 base, J lost 4 bases, and 8 bases lay in between. This CDR3 region has 13 residues.

The CDR3 nucleotides are TGTGCCAGCAGTGAACAGTCCTCTGGAAACACCATATATTTT. Its translation is CASSEQSSGNTIYF. The genes are TRBV27 and TRBJ1-3; D gene ambiguous. Germline lookup yields CDR1 MNHEY and CDR2 SMNVEV (reference sequence). Trimming took 5 bases from V and 0 from J, leaving 8 bases between them. The CDR3 loop spans 14 amino acids.

V is TRBV28 and J is TRBJ2-2, with D possibly being TRBD2 (6 bases). V gave up 1 base and J gave up 1 base, with 7 bases separating them. Germline loops: CDR1 MDHEN, CDR2 SYDVKM. The CDR3 covers 15 residues. CDR3 residues: CASSLLGLNTGELFF. CDR3 coding DNA: TGTGCCAGCAGTTTATTGGGACTGAACACCGGGGAGCTGTTTTTT.

This chain connects TRBV28 to TRBJ2-7; possible D gene TRBD2, 6 bases. V was cut by 2 bases and J by 0 bases, with 11 bases left in between. The CDR3 sequence is 15 residues long. CDR1 MDHEN and CDR2 SYDVKM come from the germline V gene. The CDR3 region is CASSLIAASSYEQYF. The CDR3 DNA sequence: TGTGCCAGCAGTTTAATAGCGGCCAGCTCCTACGAGCAGTACTTC.

The CDR3 region has the DNA TGTGCCAGCAGTTTACCGCGGGAGGGCCGACTTGAGCAGTTCTTC. It is translated as CASSLPREGRLEQFF. The chain recombines TRBV28 with TRBJ2-1, with 9 bases matching TRBD2. The CDR3 extends over 15 amino acids. The germline V gene has CDR1 MDHEN and CDR2 SYDVKM. V was pared by 2 bases and J by 9 bases, with 8 bases of the junction left unmatched.

The chain couples TRBV28 to TRBJ2-3; D might be TRBD2 (5 bases). This CDR3 region has 15 residues. Germline V gene lookup returns CDR1 MDHEN and CDR2 SYDVKM. V was cut by 5 bases and J by 3 bases, with 15 bases left in between. The DNA of the CDR3 is TGTGCCAGCAGTCCCGGGGAAGGCAGAACAGATACGCAGTATTTT. It translates to CASSPGEGRTDTQYF.

DNA for the CDR3: TGTGCCAGCAGCCCGACCCCCTGGGGAGACACCATATATTTT. This codes for CASSPTPWGDTIYF. The V gene is TRBV7-3, the J gene TRBJ1-3; D remains unclear. Trimming left V 5 bases short and J 8 bases short, with 16 bases between. In germline, CDR1 is SGHTA, CDR2 FQGTGA. The CDR3 is made up of 14 amino acids.

The chain employs TRBV7-3 and TRBJ2-3, with 8 bases lining up with TRBD1. V was pared by 4 bases and J by 2 bases, with 5 bases of the junction left unmatched. CDR3 length equals 15 residues. The germline V gene encodes CDR1 SGHTA and CDR2 FQGTGA. DNA of the CDR3: TGTGCCAGCAGCTGGGGGACAGGACACACAGATACGCAGTATTTT. Amino acid sequence: CASSWGTGHTDTQYF.

V is TRBV4-2 and J is TRBJ2-1; 8 bases align to TRBD2. The V gene's germline CDR1 is LGHNA and CDR2 YNFKEQ. CDR3 length: 15 amino acids. J gave up 0 bases and V 5 bases, and 3 bases lay outside the gene matches. The CDR3 loop is CASSSGTSSYNEQFF. CDR3 sequence (DNA): TGTGCCAGCAGCTCCGGGACTAGCTCCTACAATGAGCAGTTCTTC.

The rearrangement links TRBV27 to TRBJ2-3; TRBD2 matches 11 bases. CDR1 MNHEY and CDR2 SMNVEV come from the germline V gene (reference sequence). This CDR3 is built from 16 residues. V lost 4 bases to trimming and J lost 0 bases; unmatched junction nucleotides: 3. The chain's CDR3 is CASSSGLADSTDTQYF. CDR3 nucleotide sequence: TGTGCCAGCAGTTCGGGACTAGCGGATAGCACAGATACGCAGTATTTT.